The rows below give T cell receptor beta chains drawn from one sample of a study of shared clonotypes between healthy human individuals. Sequencing was performed with immunoSEQ multiplex PCR; in TCRdb, only in-frame clones are kept and a portion is missing. The table includes 2 million to 2.5 million clones, 85% to 95% detected once. The sample was naive CD4+ T cells from PBMCs. The receptors stem from a man aged 18 to 30 in good health. Some clones in this sample may be carry-over from other donors' samples. Both conserved end residues are part of each CDR3. The D gene is left open where the match is weak. Clone sizes are given selectively: once, few, many, or a class where the clone is expanded.

-	TRBV4-3	-	TRBJ1-1	CASSQGTGWTEAFF	TGCGCCAGCAGCCAGGGTACAGGGTGGACTGAAGCTTTCTTT
-	TRBV9	-	TRBJ2-1	CASSVGGAPSYNEQFF	TGTGCCAGCAGCGTTGGGGGGGCGCCCAGTTACAATGAGCAGTTCTTC
-	TRBV19	TRBD2	TRBJ2-7	CASSTSSGEGSYEQYF	TGTGCCAGTAGTACGTCTAGCGGGGAGGGATCCTACGAGCAGTACTTC
-	TRBV1	-	TRBJ2-7	CTSSLSIFYEQYF	TGCACCAGCAGCCTTAGTATTTTCTACGAGCAGTACTTC
-	TRBV7-9	-	TRBJ2-7	CASSLREDEQYF	TGTGCCAGCAGCTTACGTGAGGACGAGCAGTACTTC
-	TRBV5-1	-	TRBJ2-3	CASSLGTRTDTQYF	TGCGCCAGCAGCTTGGGGACGCGGACAGATACGCAGTATTTT
-	TRBV18	TRBD1	TRBJ1-1	CASSPGDRVSPAFF	TGTGCCAGCTCACCCGGGGACAGGGTCTCCCCAGCTTTCTTT
-	TRBV5-1	TRBD2	TRBJ2-2	CASSLVASGVNTGELFF	TGCGCCAGCAGCTTGGTAGCTAGCGGGGTCAACACCGGGGAGCTGTTTTTT
-	TRBV28	-	TRBJ1-5	CASSLFQWRDLSNQPQHF	TGTGCCAGCAGTTTATTTCAATGGAGGGATCTTAGCAATCAGCCCCAGCATTTT
-	TRBV5-1	-	TRBJ2-3	CASSQEEAVDTQYF	TGCGCCAGCAGCCAAGAGGAGGCAGTGGATACGCAGTATTTT
-	TRBV18	-	TRBJ2-1	CASSPGASSYNEQFF	TGTGCCAGCTCACCAGGCGCCAGCTCCTACAATGAGCAGTTCTTC
-	TRBV6-6	TRBD2	TRBJ2-5	CASSYSGLAKETQYF	TGTGCCAGCAGTTACTCGGGACTAGCTAAAGAGACCCAGTACTTC
once	TRBV28	TRBD1	TRBJ1-1	CASSLTGVANTEAFF	TGTGCCAGCAGTTTGACAGGGGTGGCGAACACTGAAGCTTTCTTT
once	TRBV2	TRBD2	TRBJ2-2	CASRVAGGPLRAGELFF	TGTGCCAGCAGGGTAGCGGGAGGGCCCTTGAGGGCCGGGGAGCTGTTTTTT
-	TRBV18	TRBD1	TRBJ2-6	CASSPSDRGAGANVLTF	TGTGCCAGCTCACCCTCGGACAGGGGCGCTGGGGCCAACGTCCTGACTTTC
-	TRBV5-1	-	TRBJ2-7	CASKLAGTDEQYF	TGCGCCAGTAAATTAGCAGGGACGGACGAGCAGTACTTC
-	TRBV18	-	TRBJ1-1	CASSPRGGTEAFF	TGTGCCAGCTCACCACGGGGTGGCACTGAAGCTTTCTTT
-	TRBV19	-	TRBJ1-2	CASSIPEGGLTF	TGTGCCAGTAGTATTCCCGAGGGAGGGCTCACCTTC
-	TRBV19	TRBD2	TRBJ2-5	CASIGAGDETQYF	TGTGCCAGTATCGGAGCGGGAGACGAGACCCAGTACTTC
-	TRBV7-2	-	TRBJ2-7	CASSLVGYEQYF	TGTGCCAGCAGCCTGGTAGGGTACGAGCAGTACTTC
-	TRBV7-9	TRBD2	TRBJ2-7	CASSGSTGTNPYEQYF	TGTGCCAGCAGCGGCTCGACCGGGACTAATCCCTACGAGCAGTACTTC
-	TRBV13	TRBD2	TRBJ2-5	CASSLTASGRGGETQYF	TGTGCCAGCAGCCTCACGGCTAGCGGGAGGGGCGGAGAGACCCAGTACTTC
-	TRBV6-5	-	TRBJ2-7	CASSSYNEQYF	TGTGCCAGCAGTTCGTACAACGAGCAGTACTTC
-	TRBV6-1	-	TRBJ2-1	CASSSQSSYNEQFF	TGTGCCAGCAGTTCCCAGAGCTCCTACAATGAGCAGTTCTTC
-	TRBV6-6	TRBD1	TRBJ1-5	CASSTRQGRQPQHF	TGTGCCAGCAGTACCCGACAGGGTCGGCAGCCCCAGCATTTT
-	TRBV19	-	TRBJ1-5	CASSIANRPNFLPSNQPQHF	TGTGCCAGTAGTATAGCCAACAGGCCAAACTTTCTCCCGAGCAATCAGCCCCAGCATTTT
-	TRBV30	TRBD2	TRBJ2-3	CAWSGAGGFTDTQYF	TGTGCCTGGAGTGGTGCGGGAGGATTCACAGATACGCAGTATTTT
-	TRBV6-5	-	TRBJ2-7	CASSNPDGSYEQYF	TGTGCCAGCAGTAACCCGGACGGTTCCTACGAGCAGTACTTC
-	TRBV7-3	TRBD1	TRBJ1-1	CASSQPGQMNTEAFF	TGTGCCAGCAGCCAACCGGGACAGATGAACACTGAAGCTTTCTTT
-	TRBV28	TRBD2	TRBJ2-3	CASSPTSGGTDTQYF	TGTGCCAGCAGTCCGACTAGCGGGGGCACAGATACGCAGTATTTT
-	TRBV6-5	TRBD1	TRBJ1-3	CATTRTGGNTIYF	TGTGCCACCACCCGGACAGGTGGAAACACCATATATTTT
few	TRBV5-4	TRBD1	TRBJ1-2	CASSTDRELGYTF	TGTGCCAGCAGCACCGACAGGGAACTTGGCTACACCTTC
-	TRBV29-1	-	TRBJ1-2	CSVDIGYGYTF	TGCAGCGTTGATATAGGGTATGGCTACACCTTC
-	TRBV29-1	TRBD1	TRBJ2-7	CSASQGASYEQYF	TGCAGCGCTTCACAGGGGGCTAGCTACGAGCAGTACTTC
-	TRBV15	TRBD1	TRBJ2-7	CATSSVNRGYEQYF	TGTGCCACCAGCAGTGTTAACAGGGGTTACGAGCAGTACTTC
-	TRBV28	-	TRBJ2-5	CASSFTGGWETQYF	TGTGCCAGCAGTTTCACGGGTGGATGGGAGACCCAGTACTTC
-	TRBV11-2	-	TRBJ1-2	CASSLAGRRGYTF	TGTGCCAGCAGCTTAGCTGGCAGACGGGGCTACACCTTC
-	TRBV4-1	TRBD2	TRBJ2-2	CASSLDSLAGGPGTGELFF	TGCGCCAGCAGCTTAGATTCTCTAGCGGGAGGGCCCGGCACCGGGGAGCTGTTTTTT
-	TRBV7-8	TRBD2	TRBJ2-7	CASSLDGLAGPSYEQYF	TGTGCCAGCAGCTTAGATGGGCTAGCGGGACCCTCCTACGAGCAGTACTTC
-	TRBV15	-	TRBJ2-7	CATSRGRVREQYF	TGTGCCACCAGCAGAGGCAGGGTTCGGGAGCAGTACTTC
-	TRBV7-2	-	TRBJ1-2	CASSLVNVGGYTF	TGTGCCAGCAGCTTAGTCAACGTGGGTGGCTACACCTTC
-	TRBV2	-	TRBJ2-4	CASNRYREAKNIQYF	TGTGCCAGCAATAGGTATCGTGAAGCCAAAAACATTCAGTACTTC
once	TRBV5-6	-	TRBJ1-1	CASSLVNTEAFF	TGTGCCAGCAGCTTAGTGAACACTGAAGCTTTCTTT
-	TRBV7-9	-	TRBJ2-3	CASSPEGRGTDTQYF	TGTGCCAGCAGCCCAGAAGGGAGAGGGACAGATACGCAGTATTTT
-	TRBV7-2	-	TRBJ1-3	CASGGDSGNTIYF	TGTGCCAGCGGGGGGGACTCTGGAAACACCATATATTTT
-	TRBV9	-	TRBJ1-1	CASSVGRGGNTEAFF	TGTGCCAGCAGCGTAGGGCGGGGGGGCAACACTGAAGCTTTCTTT
-	TRBV6-5	TRBD1	TRBJ1-1	CASSEQGAGTEAFF	TGTGCCAGCAGTGAACAGGGGGCTGGCACTGAAGCTTTCTTT
-	TRBV7-3	-	TRBJ2-3	CASSPNLSTDTQYF	TGTGCCAGCAGCCCGAATCTTAGCACAGATACGCAGTATTTT
-	TRBV4-3	-	TRBJ1-3	CASSQDRGKRNTIYF	TGCGCCAGCAGCCAAGACAGGGGTAAGAGAAACACCATATATTTT
-	TRBV28	-	TRBJ2-7	CASSGVGRSYEQYF	TGTGCCAGCAGTGGGGTGGGTCGATCCTACGAGCAGTACTTC
-	TRBV10-1	-	TRBJ2-7	CASSEAGGPRGEQYF	TGCGCCAGCAGTGAGGCGGGTGGACCGCGGGGCGAGCAGTACTTC
-	TRBV28	-	TRBJ2-3	CASEREFADTQYF	TGTGCCAGCGAGAGGGAATTTGCAGATACGCAGTATTTT
-	TRBV19	TRBD1	TRBJ2-1	CASSFQGAFDNEQFF	TGTGCCAGTAGTTTCCAGGGGGCGTTTGACAATGAGCAGTTCTTC
-	TRBV2	TRBD1	TRBJ2-2	CASFLGGQGFTGELFF	TGTGCCAGCTTCTTAGGGGGACAGGGATTTACCGGGGAGCTGTTTTTT
once	TRBV11-2	-	TRBJ2-4	CASSLDLLIAKNIQYF	TGTGCCAGCAGCTTAGATCTCCTCATAGCCAAAAACATTCAGTACTTC
-	TRBV14	TRBD2	TRBJ2-5	CASSQVLGLAGGYQETQYF	TGTGCCAGCAGCCAAGTCTTGGGACTAGCGGGAGGGTACCAAGAGACCCAGTACTTC
-	TRBV15	-	TRBJ1-4	CATSSHATNEKLFF	TGTGCCACCAGCAGTCATGCAACTAATGAAAAACTGTTTTTT
-	TRBV18	TRBD1	TRBJ1-4	CASSLHQPGQLNEKLFF	TGTGCCAGCTCGCTTCACCAACCGGGACAGCTTAATGAAAAACTGTTTTTT
-	TRBV15	-	TRBJ2-4	CATSRRSQEYENIQYF	TGTGCCACCAGCAGAAGGTCTCAGGAGTACGAAAACATTCAGTACTTC